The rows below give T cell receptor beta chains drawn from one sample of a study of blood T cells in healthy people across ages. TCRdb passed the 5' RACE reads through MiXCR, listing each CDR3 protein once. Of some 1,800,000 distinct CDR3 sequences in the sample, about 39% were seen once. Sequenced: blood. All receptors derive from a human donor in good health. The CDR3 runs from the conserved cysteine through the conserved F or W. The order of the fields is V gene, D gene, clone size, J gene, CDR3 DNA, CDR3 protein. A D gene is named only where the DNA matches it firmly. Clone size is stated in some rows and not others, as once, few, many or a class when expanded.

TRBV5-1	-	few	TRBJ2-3	TGCGCCAGCAGCTTGGAGCAGTCAGATACGCAGTATTTT	CASSLEQSDTQYF
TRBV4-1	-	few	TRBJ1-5	TGCGCCAGCAGCCAATTAGGGCCGGGCAATCAGCCCCAGCATTTT	CASSQLGPGNQPQHF
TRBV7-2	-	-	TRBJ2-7	TGTGCCGGCAGCTTGATTGGCAGTTACGAGCAGTACTTC	CAGSLIGSYEQYF
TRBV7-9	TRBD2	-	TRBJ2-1	TGTGCCAGCAGCTTAAAGGGACTAGCAAGCGAGCAGTTCTTC	CASSLKGLASEQFF
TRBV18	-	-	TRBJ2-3	TGTGCCAGCTCACCACCGACCAATACGCAGTATTTT	CASSPPTNTQYF
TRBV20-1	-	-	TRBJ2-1	TGCAGTGCTAGTTCGGGGGTGTACAATGAGCAGTTCTTC	CSASSGVYNEQFF
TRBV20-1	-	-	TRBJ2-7	TGCAGCGCAGCGGCGTCTCTAGTTGGTTACGAGCAGTACTTC	CSAAASLVGYEQYF
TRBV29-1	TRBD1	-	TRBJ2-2	TGCAGCGTTGAAGATCTGGGACAGGGGACGAACACCGGGGAGCTGTTTTTT	CSVEDLGQGTNTGELFF
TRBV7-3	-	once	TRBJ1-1	TGTGCCAGCACCAAGGGGGTGGACTTGAACACTGAAGCTTTCTTT	CASTKGVDLNTEAFF
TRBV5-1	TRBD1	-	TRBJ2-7	TGCGCCAGCAGCACCATTGGGACAGCCTACGAGCAGTACTTC	CASSTIGTAYEQYF
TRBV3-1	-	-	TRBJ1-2	TGTGCCAGTGGGACGGAATATGGCTACACCTTC	CASGTEYGYTF
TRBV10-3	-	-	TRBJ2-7	TGTGCCATCAGTGCCCCTAGGGGGAGTTTAGACGAGCAGTACTTC	CAISAPRGSLDEQYF
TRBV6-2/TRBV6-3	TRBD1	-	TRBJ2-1	TGTGCCAGCAGTTACTCGACAGGGGGAGGTTACAATGAGCAGTTCTTC	CASSYSTGGGYNEQFF
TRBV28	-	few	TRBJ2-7	TGTGCCAGCAGTATTATTGGGGGGATGGGGTCCTACGAGCAGTACTTC	CASSIIGGMGSYEQYF
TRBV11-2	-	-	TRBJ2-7	TGTGCCAGCAGCATCGTGGCAGGGGTCTACGAGCAGTACTTC	CASSIVAGVYEQYF
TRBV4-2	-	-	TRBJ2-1	TGTGCCAGCAGCCACCTGACAGATATCTACAATGAGCAGTTCTTC	CASSHLTDIYNEQFF
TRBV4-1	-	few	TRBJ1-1	TGCGCCAGCAGGATCCAGGTGAACACTGAAGCTTTCTTT	CASRIQVNTEAFF
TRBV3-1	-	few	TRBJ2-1	TGTGCCAGCAGCTGGACAGCCAGAAATAGCAATGAGCAGTTCTTC	CASSWTARNSNEQFF
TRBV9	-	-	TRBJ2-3	TGTGCCAGCAGCGGAGTTCAGAATTCAGATACGCAGTATTTT	CASSGVQNSDTQYF
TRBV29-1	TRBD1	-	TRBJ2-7	TGCAGCATAAAGTGGACAGGGGCGAATGAGCAGTACTTC	CSIKWTGANEQYF
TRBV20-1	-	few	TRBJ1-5	TGCAGTGCCATGTGGTCAAATCAGCCCCAGCATTTT	CSAMWSNQPQHF
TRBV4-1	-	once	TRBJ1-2	TGCGCCAGCAGCCAAGAAGCCGGGGTAGGGAATGGCTACACCTTC	CASSQEAGVGNGYTF
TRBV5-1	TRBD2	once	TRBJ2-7	TGCGCCAGCCGGGAGGGGATTGCCTACGAGCAGTACTTC	CASREGIAYEQYF
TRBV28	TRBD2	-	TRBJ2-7	TGTGCCAGCAGTTTAGGGCTAGCGGGGGGCAAACCCTACGTGCAGTACTTC	CASSLGLAGGKPYVQYF
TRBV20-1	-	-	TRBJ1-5	TGCAGTGCTAGGCCTTCAGGGTCCCAGCCCCAGCATTTT	CSARPSGSQPQHF
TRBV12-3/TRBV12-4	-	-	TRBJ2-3	TGTGCCAGCAGCCCCCAGGGTTTTAGCGTGGTGGTAGATACGCAGTATTTT	CASSPQGFSVVVDTQYF
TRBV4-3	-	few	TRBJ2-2	TGCGCCGGCAGCCAAGATTCAGGGGCGGACACCGGGGAGCTGTTTTTT	CAGSQDSGADTGELFF
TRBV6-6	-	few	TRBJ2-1	TGTGCCAGCAGCCGGGACCTATTTGGGAACAATGAGCAGTTCTTC	CASSRDLFGNNEQFF
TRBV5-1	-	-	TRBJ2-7	TGCGCCAGCAGCCCAACGGGACCCTCTAACGAGCAGTACTTC	CASSPTGPSNEQYF
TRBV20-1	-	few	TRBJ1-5	TGCAGTGCTCAGCGGGGGAGCAATCAGCCCCAGCATTTT	CSAQRGSNQPQHF
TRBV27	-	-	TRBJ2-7	TGTGCCAGCAGTTTATCGGGCGGGACCCCCTACGAGCAGTACTTC	CASSLSGGTPYEQYF
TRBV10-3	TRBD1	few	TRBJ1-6	TGTGCCACCGTGGACAGGGAAGATTCACCCCCCCACTTT	CATVDREDSPPHF
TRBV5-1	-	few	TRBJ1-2	TGCGCCAGCAGCTCACGCAGGGGTGGTGGCTACACCTTC	CASSSRRGGGYTF
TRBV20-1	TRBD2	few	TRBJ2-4	TGCAGTGCCACTAGCGGGGGGGCAGGGGAGCAGTACTTC	CSATSGGAGEQYF
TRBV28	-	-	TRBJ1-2	TGCGCCAGCAGCTTTGACAGGACCTATGGCTACACCTTC	CASSFDRTYGYTF
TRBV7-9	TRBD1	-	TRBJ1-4	TGTGCCAGCAGCCCGAATTCGGGACAGACACTGTTTTTT	CASSPNSGQTLFF
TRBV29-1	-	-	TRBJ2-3	TGCAGCGTTGTGCCCGACACAGATACGCAGTATTTT	CSVVPDTDTQYF
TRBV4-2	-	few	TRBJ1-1	TGTGCCAGCAGCCAAGATGTTTACAACACTGAAGCTTTCTTT	CASSQDVYNTEAFF
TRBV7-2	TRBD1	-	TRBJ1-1	TGTGCCAGCAGCCCCAGGACAGGATCGAACCTTGCTGCTTTCTTT	CASSPRTGSNLAAFF
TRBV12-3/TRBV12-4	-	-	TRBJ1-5	TGTGCCAGCAGTTTAGGGGCGGTTTATAGCAATCAGCCCCAGCATTTT	CASSLGAVYSNQPQHF
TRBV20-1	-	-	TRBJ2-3	TGCAGTGCAACGATACAGGGTACGGCGAAACTCACAGATACGCAGTATTTT	CSATIQGTAKLTDTQYF
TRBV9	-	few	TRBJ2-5	TGTGCCAGCAGCGTAGACCCTGTAGAGACCCAGTACTTC	CASSVDPVETQYF
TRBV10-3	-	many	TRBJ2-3	TGTGCCATCAGTGATAAGGCCATCACAGATACGCAGTATTTT	CAISDKAITDTQYF
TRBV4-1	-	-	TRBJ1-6	TGCGCCAGCAGGCCCAGAGTGTTACAGAGTCTGGATTCACCCCTCCACTTT	CASRPRVLQSLDSPLHF
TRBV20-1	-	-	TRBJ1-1	TGCAGTGCTAGAGATCCCTTTTACACTGAAGCTTTCTTT	CSARDPFYTEAFF
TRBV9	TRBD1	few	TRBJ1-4	TGTGCCAGCAGCGCGGGACAGGGAACAACTAATGAAAAACTGTTTTTT	CASSAGQGTTNEKLFF
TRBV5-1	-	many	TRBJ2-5	TGCGCCAGCAGCACAAGCCTGGAGGAGACCCAGTACTTC	CASSTSLEETQYF
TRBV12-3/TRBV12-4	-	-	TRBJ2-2	TGTGCCAGCAAAAAGGACCATAACACCGGGGAGCTGTTTTTT	CASKKDHNTGELFF
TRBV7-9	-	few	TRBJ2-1	TGTGCCAGCAGCTCCGATATGGAGTCCTACAATGAGCAGTTCTTC	CASSSDMESYNEQFF
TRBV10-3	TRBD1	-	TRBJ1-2	TGTGCCCTTAGCTCCGGGACAGGGAACATCTATGGCTACACCTTC	CALSSGTGNIYGYTF
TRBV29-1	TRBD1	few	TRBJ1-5	TGCAGCGTCTCGACAGGGGTGGGACAGCCCCAGCATTTT	CSVSTGVGQPQHF
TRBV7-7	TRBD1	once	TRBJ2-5	TGTGCCAGCAGCTTCAGCAGACAGGGAGTTGGGGAGACCCAGTACTTC	CASSFSRQGVGETQYF
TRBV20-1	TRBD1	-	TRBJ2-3	TGCAGTGCCGGGGACAGGGGGGTCACAGATACGCAGTATTTT	CSAGDRGVTDTQYF
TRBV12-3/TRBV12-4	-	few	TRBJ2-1	TGTGCCAGCACCCCCTGGGTGGGGGGCTCGGTAAATGAGCAGTTCTTC	CASTPWVGGSVNEQFF
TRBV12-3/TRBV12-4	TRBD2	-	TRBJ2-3	TGTGCCAGCAGTTTAGCGTATACTAGCGGGGGGTTCACAGATACGCAGTATTTT	CASSLAYTSGGFTDTQYF
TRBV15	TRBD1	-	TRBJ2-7	TGTGCCACCAGCAGAGATCGCGGGGACAGGGGCTACGAGCAGTACTTC	CATSRDRGDRGYEQYF
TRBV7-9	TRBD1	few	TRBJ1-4	TGTGCCAGCAGCTTCAGGACAGGGGGCACAGAAAAACTGTTTTTT	CASSFRTGGTEKLFF
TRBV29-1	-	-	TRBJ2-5	TGCAGCGTTGATATATCTTGGGGGACCCAGTACTTC	CSVDISWGTQYF
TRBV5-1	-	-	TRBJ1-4	TGCGCCAGCAGCTTGGAAGGGCCGGATGAAAAACTGTTTTTT	CASSLEGPDEKLFF